This entry features one TCR beta chain sequence. Its specificity is not known. Germline V gene data show CDR1 as SGHVS and CDR2 as FQNEAQ. With 6 bases removed from V and 0 bases from J, the gap between germline ends came to 11 bases. The CDR3 has 15 amino acids. The naive CD8 population came from CD45RO-negative cells selected for CCR7, without terminally differentiated effector memory CD45RA+ cells. Only Caucasian adults living in Nashville, Tennessee served as donors. This sample was included in a study of shared clonotypes between healthy human individuals. Study summary: Participating donors consisted of a couple of women and a few men aged 18 to 49.

Study-wide findings and caveats: Of the naive CD4 clonotypes, around 5% were shared across four donors. There were few donors, and this limited the genetic and exposure-history diversity represented.

Clones were sequenced by immunoSEQ multiplex PCR, and TCRdb holds only the in-frame ones, with some missing. The sample includes about 2.2 million clones, roughly 95% of them seen just once. The material sequenced was naive CD8+ T cells from PBMCs. The V call is TRBV7-8, the J call TRBJ1-4; D call uncertain. The clonotype was recovered from a man younger than 30 in good health. Some clones in this sample may be carry-over from other donors' samples. CDR3 loop: CASRSGPATNEKLFF. CDR3 nucleotides: TGTGCCAGCAGGTCCGGTCCCGCAACTAATGAAAAACTGTTTTTT.